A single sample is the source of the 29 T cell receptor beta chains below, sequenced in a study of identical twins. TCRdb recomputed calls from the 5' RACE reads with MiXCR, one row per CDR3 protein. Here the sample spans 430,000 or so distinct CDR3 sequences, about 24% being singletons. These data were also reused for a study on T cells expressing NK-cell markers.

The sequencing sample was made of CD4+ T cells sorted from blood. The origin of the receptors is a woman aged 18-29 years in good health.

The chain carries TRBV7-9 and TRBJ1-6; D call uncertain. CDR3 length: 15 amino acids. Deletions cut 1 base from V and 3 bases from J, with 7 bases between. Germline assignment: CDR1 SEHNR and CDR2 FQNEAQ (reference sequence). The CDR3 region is CASSLGPSYNSPLHF. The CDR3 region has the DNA TGTGCCAGCAGCTTAGGTCCCAGCTATAATTCACCCCTCCACTTT.

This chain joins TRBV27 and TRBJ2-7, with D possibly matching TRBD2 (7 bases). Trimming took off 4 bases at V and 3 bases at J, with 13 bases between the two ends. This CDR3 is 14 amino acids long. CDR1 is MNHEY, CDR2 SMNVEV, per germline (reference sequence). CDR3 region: CASSSGGGYYEQYF. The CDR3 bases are TGTGCCAGCAGTTCGGGGGGCGGATACTACGAGCAGTACTTC.

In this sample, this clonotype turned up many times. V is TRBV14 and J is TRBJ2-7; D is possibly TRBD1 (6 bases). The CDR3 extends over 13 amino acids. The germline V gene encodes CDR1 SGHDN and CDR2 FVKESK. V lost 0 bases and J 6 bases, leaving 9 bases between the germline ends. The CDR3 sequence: CASSQDRGREQYF. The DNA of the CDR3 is TGTGCCAGCAGCCAAGACAGGGGTCGCGAGCAGTACTTC.

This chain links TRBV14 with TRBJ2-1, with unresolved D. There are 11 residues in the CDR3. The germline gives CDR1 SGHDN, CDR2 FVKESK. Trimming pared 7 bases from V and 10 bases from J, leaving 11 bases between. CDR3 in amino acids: CASNHFGEQFF. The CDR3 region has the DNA TGTGCCAGCAATCACTTCGGGGAGCAGTTCTTC. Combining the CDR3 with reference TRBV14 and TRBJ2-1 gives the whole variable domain EAGVTQFPSHSVIEKGQTVTLRCDPISGHDNLYWYRRVMGKEIKFLLHFVKESKQDESGMPNNRFLAERTGGTYSTLKVQPAELEDSGVYFCASNHFGEQFFGPGTRLTVL.

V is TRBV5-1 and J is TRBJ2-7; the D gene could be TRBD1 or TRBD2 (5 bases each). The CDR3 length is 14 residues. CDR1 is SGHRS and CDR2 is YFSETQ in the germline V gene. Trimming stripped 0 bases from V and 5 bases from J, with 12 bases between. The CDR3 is CASSLDGGSHEQYF. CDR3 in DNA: TGCGCCAGCAGCTTGGATGGGGGTAGTCACGAGCAGTACTTC. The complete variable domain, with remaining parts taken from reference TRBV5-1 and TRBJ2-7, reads KAGVTQTPRYLIKTRGQQVTLSCSPISGHRSVSWYQQTPGQGLQFLFEYFSETQRNKGNFPGRFSGRQFSNSRSEMNVSTLELGDSALYLCASSLDGGSHEQYFGPGTRLTVT.

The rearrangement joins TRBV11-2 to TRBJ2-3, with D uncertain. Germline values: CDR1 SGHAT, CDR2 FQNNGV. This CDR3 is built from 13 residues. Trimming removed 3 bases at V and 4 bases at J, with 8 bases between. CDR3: CASSFARSDTQYF. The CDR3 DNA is TGTGCCAGCAGCTTTGCTAGGTCAGATACGCAGTATTTT.

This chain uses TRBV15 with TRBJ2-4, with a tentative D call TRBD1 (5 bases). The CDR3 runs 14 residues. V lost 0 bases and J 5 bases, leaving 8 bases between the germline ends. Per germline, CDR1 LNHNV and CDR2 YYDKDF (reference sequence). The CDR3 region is CATSRDQGENIQYF. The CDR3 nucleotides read TGTGCCACCAGCAGAGATCAAGGGGAAAACATTCAGTACTTC.

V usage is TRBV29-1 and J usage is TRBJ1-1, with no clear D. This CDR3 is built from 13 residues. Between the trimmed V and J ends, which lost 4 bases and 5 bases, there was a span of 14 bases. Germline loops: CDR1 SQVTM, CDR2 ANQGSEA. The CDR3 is CSVALELGTEAFF. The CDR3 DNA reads TGCAGCGTTGCCCTTGAGTTGGGAACTGAAGCTTTCTTT.

The CDR3 bases are TGTGCCAGCAGACCCGGGGTAGGGGGATGGTCTGAAGCTTTCTTT. Protein: CASRPGVGGWSEAFF. The chain recombines TRBV12-3 or TRBV12-4 with TRBJ1-1, with D maybe TRBD1 (6 bases). Trimming stripped 6 bases from V and 6 bases from J, with 20 bases between. The CDR3 is 15 amino acids.

The CDR3 protein is CATGSGYGYTF. DNA for the CDR3: TGCGCCACAGGATCCGGCTATGGCTACACCTTC. The genes are TRBV5-1 and TRBJ1-2; D gene ambiguous. V was cut by 9 bases and J by 4 bases, with 10 bases left in between. The CDR3 runs 11 residues. CDR1 and CDR2 from the germline V gene are SGHRS and YFSETQ.

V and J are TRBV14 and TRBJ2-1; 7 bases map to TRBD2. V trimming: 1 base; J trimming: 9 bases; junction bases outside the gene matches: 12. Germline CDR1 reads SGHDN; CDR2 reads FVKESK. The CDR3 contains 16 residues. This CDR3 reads CASSQVLRSTSSEQFF. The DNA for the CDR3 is TGTGCCAGCAGCCAAGTTCTAAGGTCGACTAGCAGTGAGCAGTTCTTC.

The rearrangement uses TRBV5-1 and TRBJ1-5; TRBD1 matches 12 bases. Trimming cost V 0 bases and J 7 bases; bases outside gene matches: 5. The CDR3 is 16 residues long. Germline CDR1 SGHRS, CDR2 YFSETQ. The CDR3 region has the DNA TGCGCCAGCAGCTTGGAGGGACAGGGGGCAGGGCAGCCCCAGCATTTT. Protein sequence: CASSLEGQGAGQPQHF.

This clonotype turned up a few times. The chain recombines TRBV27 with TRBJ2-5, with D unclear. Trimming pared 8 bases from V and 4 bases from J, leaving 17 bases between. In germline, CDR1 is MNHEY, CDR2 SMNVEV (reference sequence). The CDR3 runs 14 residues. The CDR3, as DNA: TGTGCCAGCTCCCGACTCTCCCCAGGAGAGACCCAGTACTTC. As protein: CASSRLSPGETQYF.

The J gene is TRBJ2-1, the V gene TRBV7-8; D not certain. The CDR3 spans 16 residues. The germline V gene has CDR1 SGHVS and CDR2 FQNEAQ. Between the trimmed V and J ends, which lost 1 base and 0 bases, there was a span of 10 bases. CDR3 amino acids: CASSLDRWGSYNEQFF. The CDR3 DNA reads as TGTGCCAGCAGCTTAGACCGGTGGGGCTCCTACAATGAGCAGTTCTTC.

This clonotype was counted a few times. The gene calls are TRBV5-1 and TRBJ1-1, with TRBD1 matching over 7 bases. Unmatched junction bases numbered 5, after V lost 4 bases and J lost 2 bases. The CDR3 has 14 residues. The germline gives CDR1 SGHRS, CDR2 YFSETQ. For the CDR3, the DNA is TGCGCCAGCAGCGGGGGGACAGCCAACACTGAAGCTTTCTTT. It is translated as CASSGGTANTEAFF.

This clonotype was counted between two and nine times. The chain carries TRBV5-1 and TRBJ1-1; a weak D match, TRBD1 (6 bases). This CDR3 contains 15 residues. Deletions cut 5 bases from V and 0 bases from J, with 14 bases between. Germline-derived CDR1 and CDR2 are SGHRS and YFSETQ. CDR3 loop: CASRFQGSMNTEAFF. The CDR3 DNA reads TGCGCCAGCAGGTTCCAGGGGAGCATGAACACTGAAGCTTTCTTT.

CDR3 DNA sequence: TGTGCCAGGCAGGGGGCGAGCACAGATACGCAGTATTTT. Its protein is CARQGASTDTQYF. This chain uses TRBV2 with TRBJ2-3; 8 nucleotides match TRBD1. With V trimmed by 9 bases and J by 0 bases, 2 bases remained unmatched. Germline lookup yields CDR1 SNHLY and CDR2 FYNNEI. The CDR3 has 13 residues.

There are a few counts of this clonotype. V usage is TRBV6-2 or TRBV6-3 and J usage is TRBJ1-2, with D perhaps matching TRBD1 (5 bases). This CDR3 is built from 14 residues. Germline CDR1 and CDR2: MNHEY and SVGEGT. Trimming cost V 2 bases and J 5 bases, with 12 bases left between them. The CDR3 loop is CASSYVGLPYGYTF. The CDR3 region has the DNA TGTGCCAGCAGTTACGTGGGACTCCCTTATGGCTACACCTTC.

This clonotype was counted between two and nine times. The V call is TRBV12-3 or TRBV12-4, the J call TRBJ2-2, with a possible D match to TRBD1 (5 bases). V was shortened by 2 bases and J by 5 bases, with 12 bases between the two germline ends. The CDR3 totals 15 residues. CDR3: CASSLQGFSTGELFF. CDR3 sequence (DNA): TGTGCCAGCAGTTTACAGGGTTTTAGTACCGGGGAGCTGTTTTTT.

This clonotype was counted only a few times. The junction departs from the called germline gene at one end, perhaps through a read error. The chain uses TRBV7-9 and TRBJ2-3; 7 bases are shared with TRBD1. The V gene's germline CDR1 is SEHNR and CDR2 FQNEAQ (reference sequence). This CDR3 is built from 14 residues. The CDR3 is CASSLRAGTVTQYF. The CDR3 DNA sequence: TGTGCCAGCAGCTTACGGGCAGGGACAGTTACGCAGTATTTT.

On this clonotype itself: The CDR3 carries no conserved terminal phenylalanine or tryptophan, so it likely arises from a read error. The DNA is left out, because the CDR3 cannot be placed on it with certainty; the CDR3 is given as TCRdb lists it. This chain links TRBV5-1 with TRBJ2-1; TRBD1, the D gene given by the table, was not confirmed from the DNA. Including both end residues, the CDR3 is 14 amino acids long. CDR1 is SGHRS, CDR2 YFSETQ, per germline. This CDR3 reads CASSLDGGRHGKSI.

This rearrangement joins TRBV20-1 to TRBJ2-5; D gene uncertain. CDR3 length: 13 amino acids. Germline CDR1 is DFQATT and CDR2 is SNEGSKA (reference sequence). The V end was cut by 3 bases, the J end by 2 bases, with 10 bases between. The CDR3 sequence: CSASHQDQETQYF. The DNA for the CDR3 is TGCAGTGCTAGCCATCAAGATCAAGAGACCCAGTACTTC.

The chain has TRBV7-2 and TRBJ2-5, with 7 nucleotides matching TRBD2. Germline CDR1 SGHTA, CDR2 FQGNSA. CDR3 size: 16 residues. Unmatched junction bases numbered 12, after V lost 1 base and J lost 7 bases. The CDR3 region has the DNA TGTGCCAGCAGCTTAGATCGGGCTAGCGGTACGTGGACCCAGTACTTC. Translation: CASSLDRASGTWTQYF. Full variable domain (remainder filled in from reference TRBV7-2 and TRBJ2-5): GAGVSQSPSNKVTEKGKDVELRCDPISGHTALYWYRQSLGQGLEFLIYFQGNSAPDKSGLPSDRFSAERTGGSVSTLTIQRTQQEDSAVYLCASSLDRASGTWTQYFGPGTRLLVL.

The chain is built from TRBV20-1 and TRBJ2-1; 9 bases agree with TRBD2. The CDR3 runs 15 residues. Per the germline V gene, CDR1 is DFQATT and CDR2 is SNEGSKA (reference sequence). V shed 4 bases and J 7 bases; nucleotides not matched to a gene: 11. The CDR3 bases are TGCAGTGCTACTGTTAGCGGGGGCCCTTATAATGAGCAGTTCTTC. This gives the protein CSATVSGGPYNEQFF.

CDR3 sequence (DNA): TGTGCCAGCAGACTCCAGGGGAACACCGGGGAGCTGTTTTTT. This encodes CASRLQGNTGELFF. The gene calls are TRBV12-3 or TRBV12-4 and TRBJ2-2, with D possibly being TRBD1 (5 bases). The CDR3 length is 14 residues. V lost 6 bases, J lost 1 base, and 9 bases lay in between.

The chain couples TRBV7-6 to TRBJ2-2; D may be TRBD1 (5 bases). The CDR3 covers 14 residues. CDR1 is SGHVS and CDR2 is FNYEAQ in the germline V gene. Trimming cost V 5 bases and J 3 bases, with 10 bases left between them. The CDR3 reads CASSETAHTGELFF. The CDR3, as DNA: TGTGCCAGCAGCGAGACAGCCCACACCGGGGAGCTGTTTTTT.

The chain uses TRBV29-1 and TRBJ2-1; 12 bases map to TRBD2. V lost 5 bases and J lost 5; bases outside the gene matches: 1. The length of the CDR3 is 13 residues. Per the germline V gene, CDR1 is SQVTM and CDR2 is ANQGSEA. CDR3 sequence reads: CSVTSGRNNEQFF. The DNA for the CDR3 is TGCAGCGTTACTAGCGGGAGGAACAATGAGCAGTTCTTC.

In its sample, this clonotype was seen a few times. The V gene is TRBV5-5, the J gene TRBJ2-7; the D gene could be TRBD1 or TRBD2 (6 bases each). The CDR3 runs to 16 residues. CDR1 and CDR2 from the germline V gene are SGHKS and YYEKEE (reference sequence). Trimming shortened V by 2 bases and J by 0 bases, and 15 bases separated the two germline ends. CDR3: CASSLMGGQLSYEQYF. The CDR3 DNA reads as TGTGCCAGCAGCTTAATGGGAGGACAGCTCTCCTACGAGCAGTACTTC.

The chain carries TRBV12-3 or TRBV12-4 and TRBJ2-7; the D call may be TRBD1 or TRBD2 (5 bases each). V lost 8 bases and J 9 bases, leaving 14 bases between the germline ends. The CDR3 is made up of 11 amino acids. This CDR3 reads CASGQPEVQYF. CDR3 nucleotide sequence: TGTGCCAGCGGACAACCGGAGGTGCAGTACTTC.